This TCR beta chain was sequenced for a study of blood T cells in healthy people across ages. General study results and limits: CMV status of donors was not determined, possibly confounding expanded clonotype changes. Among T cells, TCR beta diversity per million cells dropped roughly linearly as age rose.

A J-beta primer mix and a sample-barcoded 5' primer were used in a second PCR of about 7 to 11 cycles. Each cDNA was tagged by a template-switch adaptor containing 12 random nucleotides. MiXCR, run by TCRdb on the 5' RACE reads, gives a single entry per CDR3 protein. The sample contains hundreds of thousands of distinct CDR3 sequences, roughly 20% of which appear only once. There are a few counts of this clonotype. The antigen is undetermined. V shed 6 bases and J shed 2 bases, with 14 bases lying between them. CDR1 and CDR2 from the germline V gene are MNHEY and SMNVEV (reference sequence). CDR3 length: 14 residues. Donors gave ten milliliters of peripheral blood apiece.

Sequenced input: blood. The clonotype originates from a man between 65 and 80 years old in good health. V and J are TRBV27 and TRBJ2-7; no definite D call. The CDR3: CASSPRWDTYEQYF. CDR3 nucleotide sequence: TGTGCCAGCAGCCCAAGATGGGATACCTACGAGCAGTACTTC.